This T cell receptor (beta chain) was obtained from a study of OX40 agonist ivuxolimab in advanced cancers. Only in-frame clones appear in the TCRdb table, and some are missing; sequencing was by immunoSEQ multiplex PCR. The sample has approximately 84,000 clones; 85% to 95% are singletons. Autoimmune disease history or systemic immunosuppression led to patients being barred. CDR3 length: 17 residues. Between the trimmed V and J ends, which lost 1 base and 0 bases, there was a span of 13 bases. Germline values: CDR1 SGHVS, CDR2 FNYEAQ. The clonotype comes from an adult with an advanced solid tumor such as melanoma, head and neck, liver or kidney cancer. The sequenced sample was CD4+ or CD8+ T cells sorted from blood, obtained in a trial of the OX40 agonist ivuxolimab. The rearrangement joins TRBV7-6 to TRBJ2-1; maybe TRBD2 (5 bases). Here the CDR3 DNA reads TGTGCCAGCAGCTTAGAGTCAGCGGCCAGCTCCTACAATGAGCAGTTCTTC. Residues: CASSLESAASSYNEQFF. The whole variable domain, filled in from reference TRBV7-6 and TRBJ2-1, reads GAGVSQSPRYKVTKRGQDVALRCDPISGHVSLYWYRQALGQGPEFLTYFNYEAQQDKSGLPNDRFSAERPEGSISTLTIQRTEQRDSAMYRCASSLESAASSYNEQFFGPGTRLTVL.